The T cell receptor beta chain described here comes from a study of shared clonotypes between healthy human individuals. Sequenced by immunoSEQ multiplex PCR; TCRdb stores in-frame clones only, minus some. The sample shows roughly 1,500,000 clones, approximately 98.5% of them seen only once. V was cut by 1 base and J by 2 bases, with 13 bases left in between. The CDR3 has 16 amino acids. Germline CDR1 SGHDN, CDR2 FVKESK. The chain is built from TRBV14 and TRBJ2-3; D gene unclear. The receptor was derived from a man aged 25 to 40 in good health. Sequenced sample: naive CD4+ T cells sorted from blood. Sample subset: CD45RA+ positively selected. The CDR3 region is CASSQGLVRLTDTQYF. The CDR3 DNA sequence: TGTGCCAGCAGCCAAGGGTTGGTCCGCCTCACAGATACGCAGTATTTT.